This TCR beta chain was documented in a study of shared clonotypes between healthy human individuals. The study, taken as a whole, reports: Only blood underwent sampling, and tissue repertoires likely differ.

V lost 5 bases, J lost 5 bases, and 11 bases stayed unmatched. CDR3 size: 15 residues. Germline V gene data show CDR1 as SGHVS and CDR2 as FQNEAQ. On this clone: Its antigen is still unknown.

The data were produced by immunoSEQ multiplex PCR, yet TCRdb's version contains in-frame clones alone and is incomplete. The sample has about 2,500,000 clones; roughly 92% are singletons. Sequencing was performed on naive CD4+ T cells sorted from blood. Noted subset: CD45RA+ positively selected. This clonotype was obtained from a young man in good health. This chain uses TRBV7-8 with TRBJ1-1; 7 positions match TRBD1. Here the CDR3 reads CASSPSTGPGTEAFF. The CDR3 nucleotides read TGTGCCAGCAGCCCATCGACAGGGCCTGGAACTGAAGCTTTCTTT. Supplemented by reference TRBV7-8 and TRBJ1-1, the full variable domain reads GAGVSQSPRYKVAKRGQDVALRCDPISGHVSLFWYQQALGQGPEFLTYFQNEAQLDKSGLPSDRFFAERPEGSVSTLKIQRTQQEDSAVYLCASSPSTGPGTEAFFGQGTRLTVV.